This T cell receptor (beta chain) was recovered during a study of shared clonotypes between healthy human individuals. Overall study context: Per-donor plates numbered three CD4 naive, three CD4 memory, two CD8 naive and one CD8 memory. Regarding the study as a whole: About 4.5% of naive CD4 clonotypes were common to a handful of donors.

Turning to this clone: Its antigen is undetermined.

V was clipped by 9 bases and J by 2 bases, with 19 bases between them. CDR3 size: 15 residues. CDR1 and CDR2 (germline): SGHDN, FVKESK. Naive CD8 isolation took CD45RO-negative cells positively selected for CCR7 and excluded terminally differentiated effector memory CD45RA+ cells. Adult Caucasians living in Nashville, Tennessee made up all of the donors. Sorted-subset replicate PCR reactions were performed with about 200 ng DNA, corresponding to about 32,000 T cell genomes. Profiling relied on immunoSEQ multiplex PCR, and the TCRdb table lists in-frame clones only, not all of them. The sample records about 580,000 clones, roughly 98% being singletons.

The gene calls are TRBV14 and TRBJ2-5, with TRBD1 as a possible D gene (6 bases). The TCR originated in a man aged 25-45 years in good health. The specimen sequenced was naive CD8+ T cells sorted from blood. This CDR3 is CASQTRGGPQETQYF. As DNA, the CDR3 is TGTGCCAGTCAAACTAGAGGGGGACCTCAAGAGACCCAGTACTTC. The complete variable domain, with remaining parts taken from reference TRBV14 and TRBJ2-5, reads EAGVTQFPSHSVIEKGQTVTLRCDPISGHDNLYWYRRVMGKEIKFLLHFVKESKQDESGMPNNRFLAERTGGTYSTLKVQPAELEDSGVYFCASQTRGGPQETQYFGPGTRLLVL.